This T cell receptor beta chain stems from a study of blood T cell repertoires in COVID-19. Study details: T cells, B-cell-depleted T cells, or PBMCs provided the cDNA or gDNA that served as material.

In the source study's methods: By means of reference gene primer amplification, nucleated cell counts were estimated. Clones were read by immunoSEQ multiplex PCR, and TCRdb kept only the in-frame ones, dropping some. D and trimming were read from the DNA, whereas the V and J calls and clone size are those reported in that table. The table records about 280,000 clones, roughly 85% of them present only once. The germline V gene has CDR1 SGHTA and CDR2 FQGTGA. This CDR3 region has 17 residues. With 2 bases removed from V and 6 bases from J, the gap between germline ends came to 20 bases. Sequenced material: peripheral blood. This rearrangement joins TRBV7-3 to TRBJ2-1, with a tentative D call TRBD1 (6 bases). This receptor was obtained from a woman between 45 and 65 years old who had recovered from COVID-19. CDR3 coding DNA: TGTGCCAGCAGCTTATCATCAGGGGCTAGAGTCGGCAATGAGCAGTTCTTC. It encodes CASSLSSGARVGNEQFF.